The source of this T cell receptor (beta chain) is a study of control samples from healthy donors and cancer patients. The CDR3 is 17 residues long. Trimming took 2 bases from V and 6 from J; bases not matched to a gene: 11. Germline V gene data show CDR1 as LGHDT and CDR2 as YNNKEL (reference sequence). Profiling relied on immunoSEQ multiplex PCR, and the TCRdb table lists in-frame clones only, not all of them. The sample contains tens of thousands of clones, roughly 86% of which appear only once. The receptor comes from a man over 45 with head and neck cancer. Sequenced: PBMCs. The genes are TRBV3-1 (or the pseudogene TRBV3-2) and TRBJ2-1; 9 nucleotides line up with TRBD1. CDR3 sequence: CASSQRRIGTGINEQFF. The CDR3 nucleotides read TGTGCCAGCAGCCAAAGACGCATTGGGACAGGGATCAATGAGCAGTTCTTC.